This T cell receptor (beta chain) was profiled in a study of shared clonotypes between healthy human individuals. Libraries were prepared by immunoSEQ multiplex PCR; TCRdb keeps only in-frame clonotypes and omits some of them. In the table there are fewer than 1.6 million clones, approximately 98.5% of which are singletons. The germline V gene has CDR1 MDHEN and CDR2 SYDVKM. The CDR3 spans 14 residues. V gave up 3 bases and J gave up 4 bases; unmatched junction bases: 4. This rearrangement joins TRBV28 to TRBJ2-7; 9 bases align to TRBD2. The sequence derives from a man between 25 and 39 years old in good health. Sample: naive CD4+ T cells sorted from blood. Stated subset: CD45RA+ positively selected. As DNA, the CDR3 is TGTGCCAGCAGTTTGGCTAGCGGGATATACGAGCAGTACTTC. Residues: CASSLASGIYEQYF.